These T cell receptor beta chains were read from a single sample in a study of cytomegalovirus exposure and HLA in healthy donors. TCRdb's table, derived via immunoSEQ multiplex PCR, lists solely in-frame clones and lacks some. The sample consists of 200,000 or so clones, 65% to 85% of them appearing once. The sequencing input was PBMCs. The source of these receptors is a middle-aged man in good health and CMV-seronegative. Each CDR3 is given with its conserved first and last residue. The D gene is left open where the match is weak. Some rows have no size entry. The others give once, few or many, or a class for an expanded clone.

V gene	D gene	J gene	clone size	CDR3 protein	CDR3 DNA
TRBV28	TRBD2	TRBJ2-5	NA	CASSLGRLAGVQETQYF	TGTGCCAGCAGTTTGGGGCGACTAGCGGGAGTCCAAGAGACCCAGTACTTC
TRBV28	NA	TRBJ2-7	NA	CGTADSIEQYF	TGTGGCACGGCAGACTCCATCGAGCAGTACTTC
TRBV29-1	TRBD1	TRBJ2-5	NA	CSVPGGQETQYF	TGCAGCGTGCCAGGGGGCCAAGAGACCCAGTACTTC
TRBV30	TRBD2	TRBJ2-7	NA	CAWSIIRRGGRDYEQYF	TGTGCCTGGAGTATAATCAGACGGGGAGGGAGGGATTACGAGCAGTACTTC
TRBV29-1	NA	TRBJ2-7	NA	CSGYWGQQYF	TGCAGCGGATACTGGGGCCAGCAGTACTTC
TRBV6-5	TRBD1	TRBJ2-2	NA	CASSHWTGRSAGELFF	TGTGCCAGCAGTCACTGGACAGGTCGTTCCGCCGGGGAGCTGTTTTTT
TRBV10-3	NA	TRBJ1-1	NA	CATTGEGGNTEAFF	TGTGCCACCACGGGAGAGGGAGGGAACACTGAAGCTTTCTTT
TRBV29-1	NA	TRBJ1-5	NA	CSVASGVNQPQHF	TGCAGCGTTGCCTCGGGGGTCAATCAGCCCCAGCATTTT
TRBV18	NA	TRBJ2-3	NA	CASSGKTASGDTQYF	TGTGCCAGCTCAGGCAAGACAGCCTCCGGAGATACGCAGTATTTT
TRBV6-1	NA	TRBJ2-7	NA	CASGSRVPYEQYF	TGTGCCAGCGGAAGCCGGGTTCCTTACGAGCAGTACTTC
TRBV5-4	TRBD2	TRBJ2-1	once	CASSLFNSGGEQFF	TGTGCCAGCAGCTTGTTTAATAGCGGGGGAGAGCAGTTCTTC
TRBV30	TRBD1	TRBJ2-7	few	CAWGTGNSYEQYF	TGTGCCTGGGGGACAGGTAACTCCTACGAGCAGTACTTC
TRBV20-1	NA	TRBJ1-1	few	CSAQTAAEAFF	TGCAGTGCCCAGACAGCAGCTGAAGCTTTCTTT
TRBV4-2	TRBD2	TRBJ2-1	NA	CASSQDYMFGTKQFF	TGTGCCAGCAGCCAAGATTATATGTTCGGGACTAAGCAGTTCTTC
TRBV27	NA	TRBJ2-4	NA	CASSSVLAKNIQYF	TGTGCCAGCAGCTCCGTGTTAGCCAAAAACATTCAGTACTTC
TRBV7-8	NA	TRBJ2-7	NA	CASSLAWTTYEQYF	TGTGCCAGCAGCTTAGCTTGGACTACCTACGAGCAGTACTTC
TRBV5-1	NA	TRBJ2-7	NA	CASSLQGAYEQYF	TGCGCCAGCAGCTTGCAAGGAGCCTACGAGCAGTACTTC
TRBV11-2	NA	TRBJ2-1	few	CASSSEGRMYEQFF	TGTGCCAGCAGCTCGGAGGGCCGTATGTATGAGCAGTTCTTC
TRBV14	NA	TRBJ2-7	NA	CASSQGDWSSSYEQYF	TGTGCCAGCAGCCAGGGAGACTGGAGCAGCTCCTACGAGCAGTACTTC
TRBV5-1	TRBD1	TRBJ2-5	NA	CASSKGTVDQETQYF	TGCGCCAGCAGCAAGGGGACAGTTGATCAAGAGACCCAGTACTTC
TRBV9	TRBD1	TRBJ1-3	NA	CASSVVGDSQGNTIYF	TGTGCCAGCAGCGTAGTTGGGGACAGTCAGGGAAACACCATATATTTT
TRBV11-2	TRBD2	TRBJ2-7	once	CASSSLAGTYEQYF	TGTGCCAGCAGCTCCCTAGCGGGCACCTACGAGCAGTACTTC
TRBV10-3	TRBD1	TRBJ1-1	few	CAISSGTGGTYTEAFF	TGTGCCATCAGTTCCGGGACAGGGGGCACGTACACTGAAGCTTTCTTT
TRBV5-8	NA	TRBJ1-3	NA	CASSLAMGSSGNTIYF	TGTGCCAGCAGCTTGGCCATGGGGAGCTCTGGAAACACCATATATTTT
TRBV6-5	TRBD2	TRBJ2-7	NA	CASRSDVGLATEQYF	TGTGCCAGCAGGAGCGATGTGGGACTAGCGACCGAGCAGTACTTC
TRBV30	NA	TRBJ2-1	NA	CACRDFSSYNEQFF	TGTGCCTGTAGGGACTTTAGCTCCTACAATGAGCAGTTCTTC
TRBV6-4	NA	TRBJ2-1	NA	CASSAVGGEEGSEQFF	TGTGCCAGCAGTGCCGTCGGCGGGGAGGAGGGCTCTGAGCAGTTCTTC
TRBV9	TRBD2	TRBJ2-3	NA	CASSPLGSGADTQYF	TGTGCCAGCAGCCCTCTGGGGAGCGGGGCAGATACGCAGTATTTT
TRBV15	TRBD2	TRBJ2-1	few	CATLPTSRLAGGNEQFF	TGTGCCACCTTACCAACGAGCAGACTAGCGGGAGGGAATGAGCAGTTCTTC
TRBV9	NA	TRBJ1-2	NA	CASSVTAGSLNGYTF	TGTGCCAGCAGCGTTACCGCGGGGAGTTTGAATGGCTACACCTTC
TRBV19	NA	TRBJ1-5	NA	CASSTLQGDNQPQHF	TGTGCCAGCTCGACCCTCCAGGGTGACAATCAGCCCCAGCATTTT
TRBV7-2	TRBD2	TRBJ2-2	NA	CASSPPGWGGAGELFF	TGTGCCAGCAGCCCTCCAGGGTGGGGGGGAGCCGGGGAGCTGTTTTTT
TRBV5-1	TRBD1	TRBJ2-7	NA	CASSLQGVSYEQYF	TGCGCCAGCAGCTTACAGGGGGTATCCTACGAGCAGTACTTC
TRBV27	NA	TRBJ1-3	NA	CASKVTGGGSGNTIYF	TGTGCCAGCAAAGTGACCGGGGGCGGGAGTGGAAACACCATATATTTT
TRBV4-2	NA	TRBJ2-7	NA	CASSQDLGRSSYEQYF	TGTGCCAGCAGCCAAGACTTGGGGAGAAGCTCCTACGAGCAGTACTTC
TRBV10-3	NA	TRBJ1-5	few	CATGQPQHF	TGTGCCACGGGACAGCCCCAGCATTTT
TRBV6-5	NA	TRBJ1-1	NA	CASSSLQGGLTEAFF	TGTGCCAGCAGCAGCTTACAGGGCGGACTCACTGAAGCTTTCTTT
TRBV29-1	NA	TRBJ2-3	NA	CSVLRGDTDTQYF	TGCAGCGTTCTCAGGGGGGACACAGATACGCAGTATTTT
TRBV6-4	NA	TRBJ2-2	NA	CASIHRGTREVNTGELFF	TGTGCCAGCATTCACCGGGGGACGCGGGAAGTTAACACCGGGGAGCTGTTTTTT
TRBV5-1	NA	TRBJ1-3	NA	CASASGESSGNTIYF	TGCGCCAGCGCATCCGGGGAAAGCTCTGGAAACACCATATATTTT
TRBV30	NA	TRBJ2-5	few	CAWRSGWGAQYF	TGTGCCTGGCGGTCCGGTTGGGGGGCCCAGTACTTC
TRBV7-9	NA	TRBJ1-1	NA	CASSPHRDKGGMNTEAFF	TGTGCCAGCAGCCCCCACCGAGACAAAGGAGGGATGAACACTGAAGCTTTCTTT
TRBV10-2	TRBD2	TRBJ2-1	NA	CASKLAGGYNEQFF	TGCGCCAGCAAACTAGCGGGGGGCTACAATGAGCAGTTCTTC
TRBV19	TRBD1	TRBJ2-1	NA	CASTADRSSYNEQFF	TGTGCCAGTACCGCGGACAGGAGCTCCTACAATGAGCAGTTCTTC
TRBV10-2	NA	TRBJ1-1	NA	CASTLQGLDTEAFF	TGCGCCAGCACTCTACAGGGTTTGGACACTGAAGCTTTCTTT
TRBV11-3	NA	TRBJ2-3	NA	CASSEQGLQYF	TGTGCCAGCAGCGAGCAGGGACTGCAGTATTTT
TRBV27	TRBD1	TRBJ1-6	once	CASRGVSRGQGGSPLHF	TGTGCCAGCAGAGGGGTCTCCCGTGGACAGGGGGGCTCACCCCTCCACTTT
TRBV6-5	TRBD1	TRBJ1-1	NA	CASSPSGGMNTEAFF	TGTGCCAGCAGTCCCTCAGGGGGCATGAACACTGAAGCTTTCTTT